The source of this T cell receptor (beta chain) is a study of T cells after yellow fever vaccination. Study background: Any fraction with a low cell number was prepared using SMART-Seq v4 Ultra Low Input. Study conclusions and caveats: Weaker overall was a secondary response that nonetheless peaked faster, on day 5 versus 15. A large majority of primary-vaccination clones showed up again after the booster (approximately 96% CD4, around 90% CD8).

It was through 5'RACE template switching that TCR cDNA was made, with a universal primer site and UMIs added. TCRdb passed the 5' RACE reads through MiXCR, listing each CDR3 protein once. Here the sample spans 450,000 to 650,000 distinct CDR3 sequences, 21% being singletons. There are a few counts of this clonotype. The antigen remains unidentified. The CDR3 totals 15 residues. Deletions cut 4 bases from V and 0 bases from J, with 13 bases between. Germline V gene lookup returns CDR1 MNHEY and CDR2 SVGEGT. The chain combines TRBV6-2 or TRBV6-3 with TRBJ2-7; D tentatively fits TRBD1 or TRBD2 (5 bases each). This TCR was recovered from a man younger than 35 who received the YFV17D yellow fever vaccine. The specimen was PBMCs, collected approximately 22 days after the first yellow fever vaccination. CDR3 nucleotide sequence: TGTGCCAGCAGTTTATTAGGGGAGAACTCCTACGAGCAGTACTTC. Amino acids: CASSLLGENSYEQYF.